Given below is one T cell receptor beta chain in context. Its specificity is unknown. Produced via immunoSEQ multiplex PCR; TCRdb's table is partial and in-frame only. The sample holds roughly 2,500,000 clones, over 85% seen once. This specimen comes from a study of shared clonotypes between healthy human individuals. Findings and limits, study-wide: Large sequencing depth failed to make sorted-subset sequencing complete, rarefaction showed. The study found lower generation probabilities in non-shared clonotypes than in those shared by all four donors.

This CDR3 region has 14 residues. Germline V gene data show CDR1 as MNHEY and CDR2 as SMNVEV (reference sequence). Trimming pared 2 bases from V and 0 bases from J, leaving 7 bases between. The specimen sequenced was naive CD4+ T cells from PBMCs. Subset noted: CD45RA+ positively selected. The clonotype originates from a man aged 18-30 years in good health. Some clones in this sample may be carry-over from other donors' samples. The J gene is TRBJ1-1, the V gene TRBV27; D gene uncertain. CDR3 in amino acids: CASSLAGVNTEAFF. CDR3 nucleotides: TGTGCCAGCAGTTTAGCCGGGGTGAACACTGAAGCTTTCTTT.